This T cell receptor beta chain was sequenced during a study of blood T cell repertoires in COVID-19. CDR3 length equals 12 residues. The V gene lost 5 bases and the J gene lost 5 bases, with 8 bases spanning the gap. Germline values: CDR1 KGHDR, CDR2 SFDVKD. Per the original methods: Quantification of nucleated cells was approximated via reference gene primer amplification. TCRdb's copy holds only in-frame clones and misses some; the assay was immunoSEQ multiplex PCR. V, J and clone size were drawn from that table, and D and trimming were deduced from the DNA. This repertoire shows some 90,000 clones, around 88% found once; its top ten account for around 20%. Recruited during active infection, patients (from Seattle) were subsequently followed longitudinally.

The sequenced sample consisted of peripheral blood. The rearrangement joins TRBV24-1 to TRBJ2-5, with D hard to call. The clonotype was recovered from a woman aged 55-69 years with COVID-19, enrolled during active disease. The CDR3: CATSGSRETQYF. The CDR3 DNA reads as TGTGCCACCAGTGGTTCCAGGGAGACCCAGTACTTC.